A single T cell receptor (beta chain) is shown here with its context. The target antigen is unknown. These data belong to a study of CD8+ T cells in alopecia areata. Turning to the study itself: A 6-month off-drug phase came after tofacitinib, which had lasted 6 to 18 months. Regarding the study as a whole: TCR sharing across patients was less clear than in mice, possibly HLA-related. Lesional scalp, notably in alopecia totalis/universalis, had clonality above that of normal scalp.

Sequencing used cDNA as its template, made by extracting RNA and reverse transcribing it. Assay used: immunoSEQ multiplex PCR; TCRdb lists only in-frame clones, some missing. The data show 130,000 to 150,000 clones, 51% seen once. Collection of lesional scalp punch biopsies and peripheral blood was performed in alopecia areata patients. The sample here was CD4+ T cells sorted from blood, taken at week 0. The receptor was isolated from a human donor with alopecia areata.

The CDR3 region has the DNA TGCATCGGGGGGCACGCCGGACGGTACAATGAGCAGTTCTTC. As protein: CIGGHAGRYNEQFF. The chain has TRBV29-1 and TRBJ2-1, with a possible D match to TRBD2 (7 bases). The CDR3 runs 14 residues. Germline V gene data show CDR1 as SQVTM and CDR2 as ANQGSEA.